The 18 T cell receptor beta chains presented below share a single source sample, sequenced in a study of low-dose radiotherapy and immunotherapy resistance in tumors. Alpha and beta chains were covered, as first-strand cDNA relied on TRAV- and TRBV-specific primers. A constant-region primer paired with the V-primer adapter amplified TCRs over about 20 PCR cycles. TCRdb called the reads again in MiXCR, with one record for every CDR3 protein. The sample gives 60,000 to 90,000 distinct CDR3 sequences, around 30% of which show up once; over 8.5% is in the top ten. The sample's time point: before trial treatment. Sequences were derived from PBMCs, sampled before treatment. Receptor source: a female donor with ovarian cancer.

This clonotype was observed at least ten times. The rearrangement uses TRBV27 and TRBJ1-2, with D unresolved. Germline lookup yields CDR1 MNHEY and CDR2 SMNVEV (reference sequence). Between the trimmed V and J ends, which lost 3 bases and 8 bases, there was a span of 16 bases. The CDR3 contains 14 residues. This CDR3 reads CASSFLPIVEGYTF. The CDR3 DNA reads TGTGCCAGCAGTTTTCTGCCTATCGTCGAAGGCTACACCTTC.

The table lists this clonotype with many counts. The CDR3, as DNA: TGTGCCAGCAGCACCGCGGGGACAGGCACATCCCAAGAGACCCAGTACTTC. Translation gives CASSTAGTGTSQETQYF. V and J are TRBV7-2 and TRBJ2-5, with 8 bases aligning to TRBD1. The ends lost 5 bases at V and 1 base at J; junction bases unmatched: 12. CDR3 length equals 17 residues. CDR1 SGHTA and CDR2 FQGNSA come from the germline V gene.

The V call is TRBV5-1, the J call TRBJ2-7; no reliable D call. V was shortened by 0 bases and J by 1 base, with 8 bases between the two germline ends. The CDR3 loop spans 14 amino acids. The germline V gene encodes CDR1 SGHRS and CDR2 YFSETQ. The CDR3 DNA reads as TGCGCCAGCAGCTTGGAGGGAAGTTCCTACGAGCAGTACTTC. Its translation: CASSLEGSSYEQYF.

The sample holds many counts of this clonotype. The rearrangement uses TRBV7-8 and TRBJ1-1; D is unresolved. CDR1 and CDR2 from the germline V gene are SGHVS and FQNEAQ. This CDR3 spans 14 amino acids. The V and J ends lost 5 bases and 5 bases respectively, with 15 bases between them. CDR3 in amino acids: CASSLRRAATEAFF. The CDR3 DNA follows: TGTGCCAGCAGCCTCCGCCGGGCCGCAACTGAAGCTTTCTTT.

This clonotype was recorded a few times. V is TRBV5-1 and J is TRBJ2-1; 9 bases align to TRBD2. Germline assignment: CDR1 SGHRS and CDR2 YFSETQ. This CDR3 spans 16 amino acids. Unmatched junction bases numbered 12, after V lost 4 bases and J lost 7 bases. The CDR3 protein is CASSQLAGGPRNEQFF. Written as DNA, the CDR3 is TGCGCCAGCAGCCAACTTGCGGGGGGGCCACGGAATGAGCAGTTCTTC.

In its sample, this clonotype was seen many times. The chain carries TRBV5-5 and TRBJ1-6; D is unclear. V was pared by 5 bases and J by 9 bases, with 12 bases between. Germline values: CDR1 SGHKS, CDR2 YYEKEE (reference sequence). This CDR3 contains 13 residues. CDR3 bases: TGTGCCAGCAGTCCTGGATCTGGTTCACCCCTCCACTTT. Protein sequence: CASSPGSGSPLHF.

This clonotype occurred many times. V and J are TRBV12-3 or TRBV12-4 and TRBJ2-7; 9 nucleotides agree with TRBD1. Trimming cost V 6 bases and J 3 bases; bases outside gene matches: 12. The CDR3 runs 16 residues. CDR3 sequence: CASRPNTGTGNYEQYF. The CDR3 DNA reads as TGTGCCAGCAGGCCTAACACCGGGACAGGGAACTACGAGCAGTACTTC.

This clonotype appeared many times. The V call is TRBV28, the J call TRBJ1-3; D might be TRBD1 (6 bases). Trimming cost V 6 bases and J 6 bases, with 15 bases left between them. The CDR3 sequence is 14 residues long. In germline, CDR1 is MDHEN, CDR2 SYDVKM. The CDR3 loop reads CASSSGQLQNTIYF. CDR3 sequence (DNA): TGTGCCAGCAGCTCCGGACAGTTGCAAAACACCATATATTTT.

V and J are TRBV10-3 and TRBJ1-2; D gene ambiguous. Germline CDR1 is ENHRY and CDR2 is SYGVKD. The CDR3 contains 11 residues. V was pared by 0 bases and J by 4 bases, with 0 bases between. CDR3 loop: CAISESYGYTF. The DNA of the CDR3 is TGTGCCATCAGTGAGTCCTATGGCTACACCTTC.

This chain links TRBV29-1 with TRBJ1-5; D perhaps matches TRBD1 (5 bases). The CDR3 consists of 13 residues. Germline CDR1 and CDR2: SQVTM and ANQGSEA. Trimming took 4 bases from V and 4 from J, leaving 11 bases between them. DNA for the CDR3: TGCAGCGTTGGTCAGGGCTTGAATCAGCCCCAGCATTTT. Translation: CSVGQGLNQPQHF. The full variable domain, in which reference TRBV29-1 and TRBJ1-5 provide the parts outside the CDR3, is SAVISQKPSRDICQRGTSLTIQCQVDSQVTMMFWYRQQPGQSLTLIATANQGSEATYESGFVIDKFPISRPNLTFSTLTVSNMSPEDSSIYLCSVGQGLNQPQHFGDGTRLSIL.

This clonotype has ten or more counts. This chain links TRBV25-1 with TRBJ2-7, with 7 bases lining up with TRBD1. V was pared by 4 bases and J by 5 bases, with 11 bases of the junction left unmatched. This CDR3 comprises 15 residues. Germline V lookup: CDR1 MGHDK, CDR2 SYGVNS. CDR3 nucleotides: TGTGCCAGCAGTGCCTACTCCGGGACAGCTAACGAGCAGTACTTC. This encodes CASSAYSGTANEQYF.

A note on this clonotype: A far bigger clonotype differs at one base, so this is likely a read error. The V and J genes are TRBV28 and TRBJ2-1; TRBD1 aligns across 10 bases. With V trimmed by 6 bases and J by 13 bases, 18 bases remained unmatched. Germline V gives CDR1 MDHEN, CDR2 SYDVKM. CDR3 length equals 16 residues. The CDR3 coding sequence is TGTGCCAGCAGGAGCGGGGACAGGGGTCGTCAAGAGACCCAGTTCTTC. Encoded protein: CASRSGDRGRQETQFF.

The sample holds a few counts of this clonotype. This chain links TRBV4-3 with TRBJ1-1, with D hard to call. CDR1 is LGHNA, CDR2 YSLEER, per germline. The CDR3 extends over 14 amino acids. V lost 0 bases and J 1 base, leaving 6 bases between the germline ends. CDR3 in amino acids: CASSQERANTEAFF. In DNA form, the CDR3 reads TGCGCCAGCAGCCAAGAGAGGGCGAACACTGAAGCTTTCTTT.

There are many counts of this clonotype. The CDR3 spells CASSIRPEGRAGYTF. CDR3 coding DNA: TGTGCCAGTAGTATCCGACCAGAGGGAAGAGCCGGCTACACCTTC. The chain has TRBV19 and TRBJ1-2; D remains ambiguous. Trimming cost V 3 bases and J 8 bases, with 19 bases left between them. CDR1 and CDR2 from the germline V gene are LNHDA and SQIVND (reference sequence). CDR3 length equals 15 residues. The whole variable domain, remainder taken from reference TRBV19 and TRBJ1-2, is DGGITQSPKYLFRKEGQNVTLSCEQNLNHDAMYWYRQDPGQGLRLIYYSQIVNDFQKGDIAEGYSVSREKKESFPLTVTSAQKNPTAFYLCASSIRPEGRAGYTFGSGTRLTVV.

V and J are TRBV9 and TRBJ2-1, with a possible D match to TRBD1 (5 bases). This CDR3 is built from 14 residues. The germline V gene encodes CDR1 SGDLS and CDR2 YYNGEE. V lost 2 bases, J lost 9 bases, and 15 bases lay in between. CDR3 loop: CASSVRQGISEQFF. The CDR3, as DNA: TGTGCCAGCAGCGTTAGGCAGGGAATCAGTGAGCAGTTCTTC.

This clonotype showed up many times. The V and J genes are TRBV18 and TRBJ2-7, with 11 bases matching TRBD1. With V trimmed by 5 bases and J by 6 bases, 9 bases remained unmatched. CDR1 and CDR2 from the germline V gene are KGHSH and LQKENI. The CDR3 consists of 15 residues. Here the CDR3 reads CASSATGTGGREQYF. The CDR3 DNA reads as TGTGCCAGCTCAGCGACCGGGACAGGGGGGCGCGAGCAGTACTTC.

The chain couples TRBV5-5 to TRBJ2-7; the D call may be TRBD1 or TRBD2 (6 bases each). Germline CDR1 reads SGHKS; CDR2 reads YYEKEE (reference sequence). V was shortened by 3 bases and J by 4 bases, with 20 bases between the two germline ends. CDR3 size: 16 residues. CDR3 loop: CASSSIGGTAPYEQYF. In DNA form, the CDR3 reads TGTGCCAGCAGCTCCATAGGGGGGACGGCGCCGTACGAGCAGTACTTC.

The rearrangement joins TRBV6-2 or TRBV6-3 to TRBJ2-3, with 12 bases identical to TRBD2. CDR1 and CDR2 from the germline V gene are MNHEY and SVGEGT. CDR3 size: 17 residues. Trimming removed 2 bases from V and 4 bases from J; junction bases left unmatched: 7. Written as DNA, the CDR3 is TGTGCCAGCAGTTACACCCTGACTAGCGGGAGTGCAGATACGCAGTATTTT. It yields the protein CASSYTLTSGSADTQYF.